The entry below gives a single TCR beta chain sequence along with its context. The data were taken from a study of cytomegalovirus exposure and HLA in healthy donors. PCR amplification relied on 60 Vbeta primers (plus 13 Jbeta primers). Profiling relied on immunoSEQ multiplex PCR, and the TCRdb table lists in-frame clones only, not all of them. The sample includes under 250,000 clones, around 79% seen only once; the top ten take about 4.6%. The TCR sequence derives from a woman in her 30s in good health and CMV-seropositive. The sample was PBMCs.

The CDR3 DNA reads TGTGCCAGCAGCTTATCGGCGGGAGCGGGCACCGGGGAGCTGTTTTTT. Protein: CASSLSAGAGTGELFF. The J gene is TRBJ2-2, the V gene TRBV7-9; 7 nucleotides match TRBD2. The CDR3 runs to 16 residues. Germline lookup yields CDR1 SEHNR and CDR2 FQNEAQ (reference sequence). Trimming removed 2 bases from V and 4 bases from J; junction bases left unmatched: 7. Using reference TRBV7-9 and TRBJ2-2 for the parts outside the CDR3, the full variable domain is DTGVSQNPRHKITKRGQNVTFRCDPISEHNRLYWYRQTLGQGPEFLTYFQNEAQLEKSRLLSDRFSAERPKGSFSTLEIQRTEQGDSAMYLCASSLSAGAGTGELFFGEGSRLTVL.